This is a list of T cell receptor beta chains from one sample in a study of CD8+CD57+ T cells in acquired aplastic anemia. TCRdb recomputed calls from the reads with MiXCR, one row per CDR3 protein. The data hold about 200,000 distinct CDR3 sequences, with 65% observed a single time. The sample was sorted CD4+, CD8+, or CD8+CD57+ T cells (not recorded which) from PBMCs. Receptors originate from a human donor with aplastic anemia. CDR3s include the opening cysteine and the closing phenylalanine or tryptophan. D genes are given only for firm matches. Some rows have no size entry. The others give once, few or many, or a class for an expanded clone.

-,TRBJ2-1,TRBD2,TRBV7-9,CASSMGLEGQFF,TGTGCCAGCAGCATGGGACTAGAGGGGCAGTTCTTC
-,TRBJ2-7,TRBD1,TRBV24-1,CASSATSGTGWVYEQYF,TGTGCCAGCAGTGCCACATCCGGGACAGGGTGGGTCTACGAGCAGTACTTC
once,TRBJ2-2,TRBD1,TRBV9,CASSLGQGMTGELFF,TGTGCCAGCAGCTTAGGACAGGGAATGACCGGGGAGCTGTTTTTT
-,TRBJ2-2,-,TRBV6-4,CASSPDTGELFF,TGTGCCAGCAGTCCGGACACCGGGGAGCTGTTTTTT
-,TRBJ2-2,-,TRBV20-1,CSADREANTGELFF,TGCAGTGCTGACCGGGAAGCGAACACCGGGGAGCTGTTTTTT
-,TRBJ1-3,TRBD1,TRBV19,CASSKRQGAHGNTIYF,TGTGCCAGTAGTAAGAGACAGGGGGCTCATGGAAACACCATATATTTT
-,TRBJ2-7,-,TRBV7-2,CASSPAGMGAYYEQYF,TGTGCCAGCAGCCCAGCTGGCATGGGGGCATACTACGAGCAGTACTTC
-,TRBJ2-5,-,TRBV6-5,CASSQPGSGKETQYF,TGTGCCAGCAGCCAACCGGGGTCGGGTAAAGAGACCCAGTACTTC
-,TRBJ2-5,TRBD2,TRBV7-8,CASSFRTSGQETQYF,TGTGCCAGCAGCTTTCGGACTAGCGGCCAAGAGACCCAGTACTTC
-,TRBJ1-6,-,TRBV27,CASGRNNSPLHF,TGTGCCAGCGGACGGAATAATTCACCCCTCCACTTT
few,TRBJ2-5,-,TRBV5-4,CASSPGRGQETQYF,TGTGCCAGCTCCCCTGGCAGGGGTCAAGAGACCCAGTACTTC
-,TRBJ2-3,TRBD2,TRBV25-1,CASSGGLANTDTQYF,TGTGCCAGCAGCGGGGGACTAGCGAACACAGATACGCAGTATTTT
-,TRBJ1-5,TRBD1,TRBV15,CATSRDLQGGPQPQHF,TGTGCCACCAGCAGAGATCTCCAGGGGGGCCCTCAGCCCCAGCATTTT
-,TRBJ2-5,TRBD2,TRBV19,CASMGLRGTQYF,TGTGCCAGTATGGGACTACGAGGGACCCAGTACTTC
-,TRBJ1-1,-,TRBV5-1,CASSKRTDPDTEAFF,TGCGCCAGCAGCAAAAGGACGGATCCAGACACTGAAGCTTTCTTT
-,TRBJ2-7,-,TRBV19,CASRPGGEQYF,TGTGCCAGTAGACCCGGGGGAGAGCAGTACTTC
-,TRBJ2-7,TRBD1,TRBV15,CATSSAGTGNYEQYF,TGTGCCACCAGCAGCGCCGGGACAGGAAACTACGAGCAGTACTTC
-,TRBJ2-6,-,TRBV2,CASSETLTGSGANVLTF,TGTGCCAGCAGTGAAACCCTCACAGGGTCTGGGGCCAACGTCCTGACTTTC
-,TRBJ2-1,TRBD1,TRBV15,CASSVQGYEQFF,TGTGCCAGCAGCGTACAGGGGTATGAGCAGTTCTTC
-,TRBJ2-6,-,TRBV5-1,CASKSQSSGANVLTF,TGCGCCAGCAAGTCTCAGTCCTCTGGGGCCAACGTCCTGACTTTC
few,TRBJ2-5,TRBD2,TRBV20-1,CSARLAGEWETQYF,TGCAGTGCTAGGCTAGCGGGTGAATGGGAGACCCAGTACTTC
-,TRBJ2-3,-,TRBV7-2,CASSEAASSTDTQYF,TGTGCCAGCAGCGAGGCTGCCTCTAGCACAGATACGCAGTATTTT